These T cell receptor gamma chains were read from a single sample in a study of gamma-delta T cells after stem cell transplantation. TCRdb re-called the RT-PCR reads using CATT. The data hold roughly 1,900 gamma-chain clones, with 3% to 4% observed a single time. Sequencing input: gamma-delta T cells. These receptors originate from a human donor. It is not recorded whose cells these are; they may come from a transplant donor. Each CDR3 is given with its conserved first and last residue. Clone size is not always given. Where it is, it says once, few, many or a class for expanded clones.

J gene,V gene,clone size,CDR3 protein,CDR3 DNA
TRGJP,TRGV9,medium-sized,CALWEVVELGKKIKVF,TGTGCCTTGTGGGAGGTGGTTGAGTTGGGCAAAAAAATCAAGGTATTT
TRGJP,TRGV9,medium-sized,CALWEVTGKLGKKIKVF,TGTGCCTTGTGGGAGGTGACTGGGAAGTTGGGCAAAAAAATCAAGGTATTT
TRGJ1/TRGJ2,TRGV5,medium-sized,CATWDRQYYKKLF,TGTGCCACCTGGGACAGGCAGTATTATAAGAAACTCTTT
TRGJ1/TRGJ2,TRGV2,medium-sized,CATWDGLLAKKLF,TGTGCCACCTGGGACGGGCTCTTAGCTAAGAAACTCTTT
TRGJP,TRGV9,NA,CALWERVKQELGKKIKVF,TGTGCCTTGTGGGAGCGCGTAAAACAAGAGTTGGGCAAAAAAATCAAGGTATTT
TRGJ1/TRGJ2,TRGV2,medium-sized,CATWVSDYYKKLF,TGTGCCACCTGGGTCAGTGATTATTATAAGAAACTCTTT
TRGJP,TRGV9,few,CALWERVKQELGKKIKVF,TGCGCCTTGTGGGAGCGCGTAAAACAAGAGTTGGGCAAAAAAATCAAGGTATTT
TRGJP,TRGV9,medium-sized,CALWEVPLELGKKIKVF,TGTGCCTTGTGGGAGGTGCCCCTAGAGTTGGGCAAAAAAATCAAGGTATTT
TRGJ1/TRGJ2,TRGV4,medium-sized,CATWDRKYYKKLF,TGTGCCACCTGGGATCGGAAATATTATAAGAAACTCTTT
TRGJP,TRGV9,medium-sized,CALWEVPPRRLGKKIKVF,TGTGCCTTGTGGGAGGTCCCTCCCCGGAGGTTGGGCAAAAAAATCAAGGTATTT
TRGJP,TRGV9,medium-sized,CALWEVRLVGELGKKIKVF,TGTGCCTTGTGGGAGGTGCGACTCGTGGGAGAGTTGGGCAAAAAAATCAAGGTATTT
TRGJP,TRGV9,medium-sized,CALWEVQWLGKKIKVF,TGTGCCTTGTGGGAGGTGCAATGGTTGGGCAAAAAAATCAAGGTATTT
TRGJP,TRGV9,large,CALWQELGKKIKVF,TGTGCCTTGTGGCAAGAGTTGGGCAAAAAAATCAAGGTATTT
TRGJ1/TRGJ2,TRGV5,few,CATWDRSPIYYKKLF,TGTGCCACCTGGGACAGGTCTCCGATTTATTATAAGAAACTCTTT
TRGJ1/TRGJ2,TRGV9,medium-sized,CALWDSTPRHKKLF,TGTGCCTTGTGGGATTCGACCCCCCGGCATAAGAAACTCTTT
TRGJ1/TRGJ2,TRGV9,medium-sized,CALWEDKKKLF,TGTGCCTTGTGGGAGGATAAAAAGAAACTCTTT
TRGJ1/TRGJ2,TRGV2,medium-sized,CATWDRRPPLRKKLF,TGTGCCACCTGGGACCGCCGTCCCCCCCTACGAAAGAAACTCTTT
TRGJ1/TRGJ2,TRGV2,medium-sized,CATWDGPDYYKKLF,TGTGCCACCTGGGACGGGCCAGATTATTATAAGAAACTCTTT
TRGJP,TRGV9,few,CALWEVGPLGKKIKVF,TGTGCCTTGTGGGAGGTGGGGCCGTTGGGCAAAAAAATCAAGGTATTT
TRGJ1/TRGJ2,TRGV4,medium-sized,CATWDGHNYKKLF,TGTGCCACCTGGGATGGGCATAATTATAAGAAACTCTTT
TRGJP,TRGV9,few,CALWEVHLGKKIKVF,TGTGCCTTGTGGGAGGTGCACTTGGGCAAAAAAATCAAGGTATTT
TRGJ1/TRGJ2,TRGV8,medium-sized,CATWEYKKLF,TGTGCCACCTGGGAGTATAAGAAACTCTTT
TRGJP2,TRGV9,medium-sized,CALWEAPAGIWIKTF,TGTGCCTTGTGGGAGGCCCCTGCCGGAATTTGGATCAAGACGTTT
TRGJP,TRGV9,NA,CALWEVRRELGKKIKVF,TGTGCCTTGTGGGAGGTGCGGCGAGAGTTGGGCAAAAAAATCAAGGTATTT
TRGJP,TRGV9,medium-sized,CALWEVTELGKKIKVF,TGTGCCTTGTGGGAGGTTACAGAGTTGGGCAAAAAAATCAAGGTATTT
TRGJ1/TRGJ2,TRGV8,medium-sized,CATWAYKKLF,TGTGCCACCTGGGCGTATAAGAAACTCTTT
TRGJP,TRGV9,few,CALWEPTGELGKKIKVF,TGTGCCTTGTGGGAGCCCACTGGCGAGTTGGGCAAAAAAATCAAGGTATTT
TRGJP,TRGV9,NA,CALWEAPGKELGKKIKVF,TGTGCCTTGTGGGAGGCACCAGGAAAAGAGTTGGGCAAAAAAATCAAGGTATTT
TRGJP,TRGV9,medium-sized,CALWEAQELGKKIKVF,TGTGCCTTGTGGGAAGCGCAAGAGTTGGGCAAAAAAATCAAGGTATTT
TRGJP,TRGV9,medium-sized,CALWEEIGLGKKIKVF,TGTGCCTTGTGGGAGGAGATCGGGTTGGGCAAAAAAATCAAGGTATTT